The following is a T cell receptor (beta chain) sequence with its context. Antigen unknown. The data were produced by immunoSEQ multiplex PCR, yet TCRdb's version contains in-frame clones alone and is incomplete. The data hold about 2.4 million clones, with 93% observed a single time. This entry comes from a study of shared clonotypes between healthy human individuals. Overall study results and limits: Larger estimated richness was generally seen in naive subsets than in memory subsets.

What was sequenced was naive CD4+ T cells from PBMCs. Sample subset: CD45RA+ positively selected. This sequence originates from a man between 18 and 29 years old in good health. Some clones in this sample may be carry-over from other donors' samples.

CDR3 nucleotides: TGCGCCAGCAGCAAGCAAGGGGGTAGCGAGCAGTACTTC. This encodes CASSKQGGSEQYF. The chain has TRBV5-1 and TRBJ2-7; D is possibly TRBD1 (6 bases). The CDR3 sequence is 13 residues long. The germline V gene encodes CDR1 SGHRS and CDR2 YFSETQ. Trimming left V 4 bases short and J 6 bases short, with 14 bases between.